Listed below are T cell receptor beta chains from one sample, sequenced in a study of OX40 agonist ivuxolimab in advanced cancers. Profiled with immunoSEQ multiplex PCR; TCRdb holds only in-frame clones, not every one. The sample holds tens of thousands of clones, more than 90% seen once. Specimen: CD4+ or CD8+ T cells sorted from blood, collected in a trial of the OX40 agonist ivuxolimab. The receptors derive from an adult with an advanced solid tumor such as melanoma, head and neck, liver or kidney cancer. Each CDR3 is given without its conserved first and last residue. Fields, in order: D gene, V gene, CDR3 protein. The D gene is left open where the match is weak.

-,TRBV25-1,ASSDTDTQY
-,TRBV10-3,AISPGGPNTGELF
-,TRBV19,ASISRPNTGELF
-,TRBV28,ASSWAAWGSNEQF
TRBD1,TRBV28,ASSGGQALYEQY
-,TRBV7-6,ASSPNKAPEGELF
-,TRBV14,ASSPGIRGEKLF
TRBD1,TRBV19,ASNTGEGQPQH
-,TRBV7-6,ASSLVSAEGETQY
-,TRBV15,ATKGREWNNQPQH
TRBD2,TRBV5-4,ASSSGLAGKDTQY
TRBD2,TRBV6-4,ASSELAGPGETQY
-,TRBV11-2,ASSLAPGPSYEQY